Shown below are 25 T cell receptor beta chains from a single sample sequenced in a study of T-cell reconstitution after alpha-beta-depleted transplantation in children. Preparation of the TCRbeta library was carried out with unique molecular identifiers. TCRdb re-called the PCR reads through MiXCR, storing one row per CDR3 protein. The sample contains 45,000 or so distinct CDR3 sequences, 40% to 60% of which appear only once. This specimen was peripheral blood, taken before TCRalphabeta/CD19-depleted stem cell transplant. Receptors were obtained from a boy in the first two years of life with SCID, due to receive a stem cell transplant.

V gene TRBV6-1 combines with J gene TRBJ2-7, with a possible D match to TRBD2 (5 bases). Trimming left V 3 bases short and J 7 bases short, with 16 bases between. Germline loops: CDR1 MNHNS, CDR2 SASEGT. The CDR3 is made up of 14 amino acids. CDR3 amino acids: CASSEGGKAGEQYF. The CDR3, as DNA: TGTGCCAGCAGTGAGGGTGGAAAGGCGGGTGAGCAGTACTTC.

The CDR3 DNA reads TGCAGTGCTAGCTTGCCAGGGACTAACTATGGCTACACCTTC. Translated, it gives CSASLPGTNYGYTF. The J gene is TRBJ1-2, the V gene TRBV20-1; D possibly corresponds to TRBD1 (5 bases). CDR3 length: 14 amino acids. Trimming left V 3 bases short and J 0 bases short, with 11 bases between. CDR1 and CDR2 from the germline V gene are DFQATT and SNEGSKA (reference sequence).

V gene TRBV27 combines with J gene TRBJ2-7, with TRBD1 identical over 8 bases. CDR1 MNHEY and CDR2 SMNVEV come from the germline V gene (reference sequence). V lost 4 bases and J lost 1; bases outside the gene matches: 6. This CDR3 contains 15 residues. The CDR3 sequence is CASSSPTGVSYEQYF. CDR3 sequence (DNA): TGTGCCAGCAGTTCGCCGACAGGGGTATCCTACGAGCAGTACTTC.

In this sample, this clonotype is medium-sized. V usage is TRBV12-3 or TRBV12-4 and J usage is TRBJ1-6; D possibly corresponds to TRBD1 (5 bases). V lost 6 bases and J lost 9, with 12 bases in between. The CDR3 is 13 amino acids. CDR3 residues: CASRPDSTSPLHF. In nucleotides, the CDR3 is TGTGCCAGCAGGCCCGACAGTACTTCACCCCTCCACTTT.

For this clonotype: One end of the junction varies from germline; a read error may be responsible. This chain joins TRBV4-1 and TRBJ1-4, with TRBD1 matching over 11 bases. This CDR3 is 18 amino acids long. Germline V gene sequence: CDR1 MGHRA, CDR2 YSYEKL. The CDR3, as DNA: TGCGCCAACAGCCAACTGGACAGGGGGCGCCTGGCTAATGAAAAACTGTTTTTT. Its protein is CANSQLDRGRLANEKLFF.

Only one count was recorded for this clonotype. The chain has TRBV18 and TRBJ1-5, with D tentatively TRBD1 (5 bases). V was cut by 8 bases and J by 4 bases, with 9 bases left in between. CDR3 length: 12 amino acids. Looked up from germline, CDR1 is KGHSH and CDR2 is LQKENI. CDR3 sequence: CASTEGNQPQHF. The CDR3, as DNA: TGTGCCAGCACAGAGGGGAATCAGCCCCAGCATTTT.

This clonotype was seen a few times. This chain links TRBV20-1 with TRBJ2-5; D is tentatively TRBD1 or TRBD2 (6 bases each). The CDR3 totals 13 residues. Trimming removed 7 bases from V and 1 base from J, with 13 bases in between. Germline-derived CDR1 and CDR2 are DFQATT and SNEGSKA (reference sequence). For the CDR3, the DNA is TGCAGTGAGGGTGGGGGGCCCCAAGAGACCCAGTACTTC. It yields the protein CSEGGGPQETQYF.

This clonotype was counted between two and nine times. The CDR3 DNA is TGTGCCAGCAGTACGACAGGGCTAGGGGAGCAGTACTTC. As protein: CASSTTGLGEQYF. The rearrangement links TRBV28 to TRBJ2-7, with 7 bases matching TRBD1. Germline values: CDR1 MDHEN, CDR2 SYDVKM. The CDR3 covers 13 residues. The J segment lost 7 bases and the V segment lost 5 bases, leaving 8 bases of the junction unmatched.

This clonotype was seen a few times. The chain recombines TRBV7-2 with TRBJ1-4, with TRBD1 identical over 8 bases. The germline gives CDR1 SGHTA, CDR2 FQGNSA. CDR3 length: 12 residues. With 5 bases clipped from V and 14 bases from J, the junction kept 7 bases outside the gene matches. The CDR3 here is CASSPDRVYLFF. The CDR3 DNA reads TGTGCCAGCAGCCCGGACAGGGTTTACCTGTTTTTT.

The genes are TRBV12-3 or TRBV12-4 and TRBJ2-3; 7 bases match TRBD2. The CDR3 loop spans 12 amino acids. V was pared by 11 bases and J by 2 bases, with 4 bases of the junction left unmatched. The CDR3 loop is CAAGEDTDTQYF. The DNA for the CDR3 is TGTGCCGCGGGGGAGGACACAGATACGCAGTATTTT.

This clonotype was counted a few times. The chain recombines TRBV6-1 with TRBJ2-7; either TRBD1 or TRBD2 may fit D (5 bases each). The V and J ends lost 3 bases and 4 bases respectively, with 10 bases between them. The CDR3 sequence is 13 residues long. CDR1 is MNHNS, CDR2 SASEGT, per germline. The CDR3, as DNA: TGTGCCAGCAGTGAGATGAGGGGTTACGAGCAGTACTTC. As protein: CASSEMRGYEQYF.

This clonotype occurred a few times. The chain uses TRBV5-5 and TRBJ1-4; D might be TRBD1 (5 bases). From germline, CDR1 is SGHKS and CDR2 YYEKEE (reference sequence). The ends were cut back, 4 bases at V and 7 bases at J, with 11 bases in the middle. CDR3 length equals 13 residues. This CDR3 is CASSSYRTEKLFF. CDR3 sequence (DNA): TGTGCCAGCAGCAGTTACAGGACTGAAAAACTGTTTTTT.

This chain links TRBV7-6 with TRBJ2-4; 9 bases align to TRBD2. The ends lost 5 bases at V and 8 bases at J; junction bases unmatched: 16. The CDR3 runs to 17 residues. CDR1 and CDR2 (germline): SGHVS, FNYEAQ. CDR3 nucleotides: TGTGCCAGCAGCCTCCGTCCCGGGACTAGCTCAGGGGACATTCAGTACTTC. Its protein is CASSLRPGTSSGDIQYF.

V gene TRBV4-2 combines with J gene TRBJ1-5; D might be TRBD1 (6 bases). The CDR3 runs 16 residues. V gave up 8 bases and J gave up 5 bases, with 22 bases separating them. Germline assignment: CDR1 LGHNA and CDR2 YNFKEQ. The CDR3 reads CASGPGGRRKDQPQHF. The CDR3 DNA follows: TGTGCCAGCGGCCCCGGGGGGCGCCGGAAGGATCAGCCCCAGCATTTT.

This clonotype was recorded a few times. The CDR3 nucleotides read TGTGCCAGCAGCCAAGGGACAGGGGGCACTAATGAAAAACTGTTTTTT. It encodes CASSQGTGGTNEKLFF. The rearrangement uses TRBV4-2 and TRBJ1-4; 11 bases line up with TRBD1. CDR3 length equals 16 residues. V lost 1 base, J lost 2 bases, and 0 bases stayed unmatched. Germline-derived CDR1 and CDR2 are LGHNA and YNFKEQ.

The chain links TRBV20-1 to TRBJ2-7; 7 bases line up with TRBD1. Germline CDR1 DFQATT, CDR2 SNEGSKA (reference sequence). The V gene end was trimmed by 0 bases and the J gene end by 2 bases; junction bases not matched to a gene: 7. The CDR3 is 15 residues long. CDR3 in amino acids: CSARDLRQGPYEQYF. The DNA of the CDR3 is TGCAGTGCTAGAGATCTGAGACAGGGCCCCTACGAGCAGTACTTC.

This clonotype was counted between two and nine times. The chain joins TRBV6-1 to TRBJ1-2; 8 bases fit TRBD1. With V trimmed by 2 bases and J by 3 bases, 2 bases remained unmatched. The CDR3 totals 14 residues. Germline assignment: CDR1 MNHNS and CDR2 SASEGT. The CDR3 DNA reads TGTGCCAGCAGTGAAACAGGGGGTGACTATGGCTACACCTTC. Translated: CASSETGGDYGYTF.

This chain links TRBV6-2 or TRBV6-3 with TRBJ2-1, with 8 bases matching TRBD1. Germline-derived CDR1 and CDR2 are MNHEY and SVGEGT. J was trimmed by 2 bases and V by 4 bases; bases with no gene match: 4. The CDR3 has 15 amino acids. CDR3 in amino acids: CASSSQGVAYNEQFF. The CDR3 DNA is TGTGCCAGCAGTTCACAGGGGGTTGCCTACAATGAGCAGTTCTTC.

This chain links TRBV9 with TRBJ2-7; D tentatively fits TRBD1 or TRBD2 (6 bases each). The ends were cut back, 0 bases at V and 3 bases at J, with 10 bases in the middle. Germline-derived CDR1 and CDR2 are SGDLS and YYNGEE. This CDR3 region has 14 residues. The CDR3 sequence is CASSVAGDNYEQYF. Written as DNA, the CDR3 is TGTGCCAGCAGCGTAGCGGGGGACAACTACGAGCAGTACTTC.

This clonotype was picked up a small number of times. The chain combines TRBV4-1 with TRBJ2-7; 7 bases fit TRBD1. CDR1 is MGHRA, CDR2 YSYEKL, per germline. The CDR3 covers 16 residues. V lost 1 base to trimming and J lost 1 base; unmatched junction nucleotides: 7. In DNA form, the CDR3 reads TGCGCCAGCAGCCAAGCATCGACACAGGGGTCCTACGAGCAGTACTTC. This gives the protein CASSQASTQGSYEQYF.

The table lists this clonotype with many counts. The rearrangement links TRBV7-8 to TRBJ2-1, with TRBD2 matching 14 bases. The ends lost 5 bases at V and 4 bases at J; junction bases unmatched: 7. The CDR3 is made up of 17 amino acids. Per the germline V gene, CDR1 is SGHVS and CDR2 is FQNEAQ. In DNA form, the CDR3 reads TGTGCCAGCAGCATGGGACTAGCGGGGGCCATGTACAATGAGCAGTTCTTC. Translation: CASSMGLAGAMYNEQFF.

J is TRBJ2-7 and V is TRBV10-3; D possibly corresponds to TRBD2 (6 bases). The CDR3 contains 16 residues. Trimming removed 3 bases at V and 2 bases at J, with 17 bases between. Looked up from germline, CDR1 is ENHRY and CDR2 is SYGVKD. CDR3 DNA: TGTGCCATCAGTGATACGGGGGACCCTCGCACCTACGAGCAGTACTTC. This codes for CAISDTGDPRTYEQYF.

This chain joins TRBV20-1 and TRBJ2-1; a weak D match, TRBD2 (6 bases). The germline V gene has CDR1 DFQATT and CDR2 SNEGSKA (reference sequence). Trimming took 1 base from V and 2 from J, leaving 12 bases between them. There are 15 residues in the CDR3. In DNA form, the CDR3 reads TGCAGTGCTAGAGCCGGGGACTGGACCTACAATGAGCAGTTCTTC. This translates into CSARAGDWTYNEQFF.

This clonotype has only a few counts. V is TRBV27 and J is TRBJ1-4; unclear D gene. The length of the CDR3 is 13 residues. Trimming removed 4 bases at V and 6 bases at J, with 9 bases between. CDR1 and CDR2 from the germline V gene are MNHEY and SMNVEV (reference sequence). The DNA of the CDR3 is TGTGCCAGCAGTTCCCTGGACGATGAAAAACTGTTTTTT. Translated: CASSSLDDEKLFF.

This clonotype was seen only a few times. V is TRBV12-3 or TRBV12-4 and J is TRBJ1-5, with 7 bases matching TRBD1. J lost 9 bases, V lost 6 bases, and 8 bases had no gene match. This CDR3 comprises 13 residues. CDR3 residues: CASSRQGLSPQHF. CDR3 DNA sequence: TGTGCCAGCAGCCGACAGGGACTCTCGCCCCAGCATTTT.